These T cell receptor beta chains were read from a single sample in a study of CD8 T cells in Susac syndrome. TCRdb passed the immunoSEQ multiplex PCR reads through MiXCR, listing each CDR3 protein once. The sample lists about 130,000 distinct CDR3 sequences; approximately 95% were seen once. The sample consisted of CD8+ T cells from PBMCs. These receptors were taken from a human donor with Susac syndrome. CDR3s include the opening cysteine and the closing phenylalanine or tryptophan. The D gene is left open where the match is weak. Not all rows give a size; the values are once, few, many and, for expanded clones, a class.

j_call | clone_size | d_call | v_call | cdr3_aa | cdr3_nt
TRBJ1-1 | . | . | TRBV3-1 | CASSQGYTEAFF | TGTGCCAGCAGCCAAGGGTACACTGAAGCTTTCTTT
TRBJ2-7 | . | TRBD1 | TRBV27 | CASSTGTGPYEQYF | TGTGCCAGCAGTACCGGGACAGGGCCCTACGAGCAGTACTTC
TRBJ2-7 | . | . | TRBV11-2 | CASSPPGTTYEQYF | TGTGCCAGCAGTCCCCCCGGGACCACCTACGAGCAGTACTTC
TRBJ2-1 | . | TRBD1 | TRBV2 | CATPQGTAYNEQFF | TGTGCCACCCCCCAGGGGACAGCTTACAATGAGCAGTTCTTC
TRBJ2-5 | . | TRBD2 | TRBV7-3 | CASSAGTSGQETQYF | TGTGCCAGCAGCGCCGGGACTAGCGGGCAAGAGACCCAGTACTTC
TRBJ1-2 | . | TRBD1 | TRBV14 | CASSLGQGLDYGYTF | TGTGCCAGCAGCCTTGGACAGGGGCTAGACTATGGCTACACCTTC
TRBJ2-7 | once | TRBD2 | TRBV29-1 | CSATSGTYEQYF | TGCAGCGCGACGAGCGGGACCTACGAGCAGTACTTC
TRBJ2-5 | . | . | TRBV20-1 | CSARERESFAEETQYF | TGCAGTGCTAGGGAGAGGGAGTCATTTGCCGAAGAGACCCAGTACTTC
TRBJ2-5 | . | . | TRBV9 | CASSSHRTAQETQYF | TGTGCCAGCAGCTCACACCGGACAGCCCAAGAGACCCAGTACTTC
TRBJ2-2 | . | TRBD2 | TRBV29-1 | CSVILGRAGTGELFF | TGCAGCGTTATTTTAGGGAGGGCCGGGACCGGGGAGCTGTTTTTT
TRBJ2-1 | . | . | TRBV27 | CASSSLTGFGLHEQFF | TGTGCCAGCAGTTCCTTAACAGGGTTTGGCTTACATGAGCAGTTCTTC
TRBJ2-3 | . | . | TRBV27 | CASSASGAWDTQYF | TGTGCCAGCAGTGCCTCCGGGGCCTGGGATACGCAGTATTTT
TRBJ2-3 | . | TRBD1 | TRBV20-1 | CSARPGQSTDTQYF | TGCAGTGCTAGGCCGGGACAGAGCACAGATACGCAGTATTTT
TRBJ2-3 | . | . | TRBV25-1 | CASRSREITDTQYF | TGTGCCAGCAGGAGTCGGGAGATCACAGATACGCAGTATTTT
TRBJ2-1 | . | TRBD1 | TRBV29-1 | CSVDGTGGGNEQFF | TGCAGCGTTGATGGGACAGGGGGAGGCAATGAGCAGTTCTTC
TRBJ2-2 | . | . | TRBV5-6 | CASRPTGTGELFF | TGTGCCAGCAGACCTACAGGAACCGGGGAGCTGTTTTTT
TRBJ1-4 | . | . | TRBV28 | CASSPGLVNEKLFF | TGTGCCAGCAGCCCCGGGCTGGTTAATGAAAAACTGTTTTTT
TRBJ2-1 | . | . | TRBV12-3/TRBV12-4 | CATEYGANLNNEQFF | TGTGCCACCGAATACGGGGCTAACCTAAACAATGAGCAGTTCTTC
TRBJ2-1 | . | . | TRBV20-1 | CSASSGRGHSYNEQFF | TGCAGTGCTAGCAGTGGGAGGGGGCACTCCTACAATGAGCAGTTCTTC
TRBJ2-4 | . | . | TRBV11-2 | CASSHAGNLAKNIQYF | TGTGCCAGCAGCCACGCGGGAAACTTAGCCAAAAACATTCAGTACTTC
TRBJ1-1 | . | TRBD1 | TRBV12-3/TRBV12-4 | CASSFFTGGTEAFF | TGTGCCAGCAGTTTTTTTACAGGGGGGACTGAAGCTTTCTTT
TRBJ1-1 | . | . | TRBV18 | CASSPTEGEAFF | TGTGCCAGCTCACCCACGGAGGGAGAAGCTTTCTTT
TRBJ2-3 | . | . | TRBV7-9 | CASSSPTDTQYF | TGTGCCAGCAGCTCCCCCACAGATACGCAGTATTTT
TRBJ2-5 | . | TRBD1 | TRBV27 | CASSFSGTGSPETQYF | TGTGCCAGCAGTTTCTCGGGGACAGGTAGTCCAGAGACCCAGTACTTC
TRBJ2-2 | . | . | TRBV7-6 | CASSLGQTNTGELFF | TGTGCCAGCAGCCTTGGACAGACCAACACCGGGGAGCTGTTTTTT
TRBJ1-1 | . | . | TRBV5-1 | CASSLEPELAEAFF | TGCGCCAGCAGCTTAGAGCCTGAGTTGGCTGAAGCTTTCTTT
TRBJ2-7 | . | TRBD2 | TRBV20-1 | CSASQLAGVDEQYF | TGCAGTGCTAGCCAGCTAGCGGGAGTGGACGAGCAGTACTTC
TRBJ1-2 | once | . | TRBV29-1 | CSVSGLGEEGYTF | TGCAGCGTCTCAGGGTTGGGGGAGGAAGGCTACACCTTC
TRBJ2-1 | . | . | TRBV7-2 | CASSSTGDEQFF | TGTGCCAGCAGCTCCACTGGGGATGAGCAGTTCTTC
TRBJ2-3 | . | . | TRBV6-1 | CASSEVLWGRDTQYF | TGTGCCAGCAGTGAAGTTCTGTGGGGGAGAGATACGCAGTATTTT
TRBJ2-7 | . | TRBD1 | TRBV5-6 | CASSWTGDPQYF | TGTGCCAGCAGCTGGACAGGGGATCCGCAGTACTTC
TRBJ1-3 | . | . | TRBV12-3/TRBV12-4 | CASLLGVSGNTIYF | TGTGCCAGCCTCCTCGGGGTTTCTGGAAACACCATATATTTT
TRBJ1-5 | once | TRBD1 | TRBV6-1 | CASTRTGSFSNQPQHF | TGTGCCAGCACCCGGACAGGGTCGTTCAGCAATCAGCCCCAGCATTTT
TRBJ2-1 | . | . | TRBV7-9 | CASRTFDNEQFF | TGTGCCAGCAGAACCTTCGACAATGAGCAGTTCTTC
TRBJ1-5 | . | . | TRBV15 | CATSRGSEPQHF | TGTGCCACCAGCAGAGGGTCAGAGCCCCAGCATTTT
TRBJ1-1 | . | TRBD1 | TRBV6-6 | CASSMTGGPEAFF | TGTGCCAGCAGTATGACAGGGGGCCCTGAAGCTTTCTTT
TRBJ2-7 | . | TRBD2 | TRBV5-6 | CASSSGLAGEQYF | TGTGCCAGCAGCTCGGGACTAGCGGGTGAGCAGTACTTC
TRBJ2-7 | . | . | TRBV28 | CASRSGGPIEQYF | TGTGCCAGCCGCTCCGGGGGGCCTATCGAGCAGTACTTC
TRBJ1-2 | . | . | TRBV9 | CASSVGSYGYTF | TGTGCCAGCAGCGTAGGCAGCTATGGCTACACCTTC
TRBJ2-7 | . | TRBD2 | TRBV4-2 | CASSQGLGGGYEQYF | TGTGCCAGCAGCCAAGGGCTTGGGGGGGGGTACGAGCAGTACTTC
TRBJ2-7 | . | . | TRBV5-1 | CASRYDSTYEQYF | TGCGCCAGCAGGTACGACAGTACCTACGAGCAGTACTTC
TRBJ2-7 | . | . | TRBV14 | CASRDSYSYEQYF | TGTGCCAGCAGGGACAGCTACTCCTACGAGCAGTACTTC